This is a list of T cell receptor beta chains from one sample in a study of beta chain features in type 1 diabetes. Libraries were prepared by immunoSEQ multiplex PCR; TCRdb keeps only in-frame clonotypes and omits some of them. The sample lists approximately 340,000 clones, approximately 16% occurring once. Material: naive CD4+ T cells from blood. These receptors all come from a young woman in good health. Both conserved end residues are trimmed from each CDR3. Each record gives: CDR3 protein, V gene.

cdr3_aa: ASSPLTGELF
v_call: TRBV14

cdr3_aa: ASSVDGRTYNEQF
v_call: TRBV9

cdr3_aa: SVQRELIKGDEQF
v_call: TRBV29-1

cdr3_aa: ASSKVLEGNGAEKLF
v_call: TRBV21-1

cdr3_aa: ASSLAPGRSYT
v_call: TRBV7-8

cdr3_aa: ASSLSRGDQPQH
v_call: TRBV7-9

cdr3_aa: ASSAGGQYNEQF
v_call: TRBV5-1

cdr3_aa: AWSYRPGQGSAKNIQY
v_call: TRBV30

cdr3_aa: ASSRQGDQPQH
v_call: TRBV27

cdr3_aa: AWRRGRYQETQY
v_call: TRBV30

cdr3_aa: ASSPTGTDTQY
v_call: TRBV18

cdr3_aa: ASSSGQGGYEQY
v_call: TRBV5-4

cdr3_aa: ASSLGQINEKLF
v_call: TRBV7-9

cdr3_aa: AWMGGGGSYEQY
v_call: TRBV30

cdr3_aa: ASSYSIGGPYGYT
v_call: TRBV6-5

cdr3_aa: ASSPAGPRENQPQH
v_call: TRBV7-9

cdr3_aa: ATSRGSRDTGELF
v_call: TRBV15

cdr3_aa: ASSLGQHQPQH
v_call: TRBV10-2

cdr3_aa: ASSFSGTENTEAF
v_call: TRBV7-9

cdr3_aa: ASSVGRTTDTQY
v_call: TRBV2

cdr3_aa: ATAYRAEQPQH
v_call: TRBV28

cdr3_aa: ASSANRPTDTQY
v_call: TRBV9

cdr3_aa: ASSAISGSIHEQY
v_call: TRBV25-1

cdr3_aa: ASSEGRTVFYEQY
v_call: TRBV25-1

cdr3_aa: AWSVIGNTEAF
v_call: TRBV30

cdr3_aa: ASSRTGEETQY
v_call: TRBV5-1

cdr3_aa: ASSSGGIQY
v_call: TRBV11-2

cdr3_aa: SVVGRSTDTQY
v_call: TRBV29-1

cdr3_aa: AWTRQGSSYEQY
v_call: TRBV30

cdr3_aa: ASSRSGQGNTEAF
v_call: TRBV5-4

cdr3_aa: ASSLNGGGNEQF
v_call: TRBV5-1

cdr3_aa: ASANRGEQY
v_call: TRBV19

cdr3_aa: AISEGDGSALPETQY
v_call: TRBV10-3